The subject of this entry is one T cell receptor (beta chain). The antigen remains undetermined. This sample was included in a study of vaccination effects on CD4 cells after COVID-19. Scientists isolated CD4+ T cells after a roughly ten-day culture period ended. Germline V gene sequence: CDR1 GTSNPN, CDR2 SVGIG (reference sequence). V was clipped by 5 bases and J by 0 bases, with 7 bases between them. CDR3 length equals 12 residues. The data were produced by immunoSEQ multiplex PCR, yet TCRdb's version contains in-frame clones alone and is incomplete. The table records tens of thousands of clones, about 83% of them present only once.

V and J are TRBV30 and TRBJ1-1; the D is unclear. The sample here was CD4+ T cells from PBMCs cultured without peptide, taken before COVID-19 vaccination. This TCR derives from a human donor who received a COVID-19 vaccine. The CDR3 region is CAWGRMNTEAFF. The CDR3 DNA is TGTGCCTGGGGACGGATGAACACTGAAGCTTTCTTT.